The rows below give T cell receptor delta chains drawn from one sample of a study of γδ T cells in repeated Plasmodium falciparum infection. TCRdb called clones from the multiplex PCR reads again using CATT. This sample has 70,000 to 95,000 delta-chain clones, with more than 1.4% found just once. Sequenced sample: gamma-delta T cells from blood. These TCRs come from a pool of human donors (malaria-infected and uninfected, not separated). Each CDR3 is given with its conserved first and last residue. The order of the fields is V gene, D gene, J gene, clone size, CDR3 protein, CDR3 DNA. A D gene is named only where the DNA matches it firmly. Size is omitted from some rows. Given values are once, few, many or a class for expanded clones.

V gene: TRDV1; D gene: TRDD3; J gene: TRDJ1; clone size: many; CDR3 protein: CALGEQWLLGDTLGLYTDKLIF; CDR3 DNA: TGTGCTCTTGGGGAACAGTGGCTACTGGGGGATACGTTGGGGTTGTACACCGATAAACTCATCTTT
V gene: TRDV1; D gene: TRDD3; J gene: TRDJ1; clone size: many; CDR3 protein: CALGEPLGLPTLLGDTPEGHYTDKLIF; CDR3 DNA: TGTGCTCTTGGGGAACCACTAGGCCTTCCTACCTTACTGGGGGATACCCCGGAAGGGCATTACACCGATAAACTCATCTTT
V gene: TRDV1; D gene: TRDD3; J gene: TRDJ1; clone size: many; CDR3 protein: CALGPLLGDPYTDKLIF; CDR3 DNA: TGTGCTCTTGGGCCTTTACTGGGGGATCCGTACACCGATAAACTCATCTTT
V gene: TRDV1; D gene: .; J gene: TRDJ1; clone size: .; CDR3 protein: CALGENRSTDKDKLIF; CDR3 DNA: TGTGCTCTTGGGGAAAATAGATCTACGGACAAAGATAAACTCATCTTT
V gene: TRDV2; D gene: TRDD3; J gene: TRDJ1; clone size: many; CDR3 protein: CACEALGVNGKDYTDKLIF; CDR3 DNA: TGTGCCTGTGAGGCACTGGGGGTAAATGGTAAGGATTACACCGATAAACTCATCTTT
V gene: TRDV2; D gene: TRDD3; J gene: TRDJ2; clone size: large; CDR3 protein: CACDILGDTAQLFF; CDR3 DNA: TGTGCCTGTGACATACTGGGGGATACAGCACAACTCTTCTTT
V gene: TRDV2; D gene: .; J gene: TRDJ1; clone size: many; CDR3 protein: CACDTLGEYTDKLIF; CDR3 DNA: TGTGCCTGTGACACCCTTGGGGAATACACCGATAAACTCATCTTT
V gene: TRDV3; D gene: TRDD3; J gene: TRDJ1; clone size: .; CDR3 protein: CAFRNGGSSYTDKLIF; CDR3 DNA: TGTGCCTTCAGGAATGGGGGATCCAGTTACACCGATAAACTCATCTTC
V gene: TRDV2; D gene: TRDD3; J gene: TRDJ1; clone size: medium-sized; CDR3 protein: CACDTKLGDTPPYTDKLIF; CDR3 DNA: TGTGCCTGTGACACCAAACTGGGGGATACGCCCCCTTACACCGATAAACTCATCTTT
V gene: TRDV1; D gene: .; J gene: TRDJ1; clone size: many; CDR3 protein: CALGAPLQGMRNKLIF; CDR3 DNA: TGTGCTCTTGGGGCCCCCCTACAGGGGATGCGGAATAAACTCATCTTT
V gene: TRDV1; D gene: TRDD2; J gene: TRDJ1; clone size: medium-sized; CDR3 protein: CALGDFLKKPGALKLIF; CDR3 DNA: TGTGCTCTTGGCGACTTCCTAAAGAAGCCGGGAGCTCTTAAACTCATCTTT
V gene: TRDV1; D gene: TRDD3; J gene: TRDJ1; clone size: many; CDR3 protein: CALGELPYWGENTDKLIF; CDR3 DNA: TGTGCTCTTGGGGAACTTCCGTACTGGGGCGAAAACACCGATAAACTCATCTTT
V gene: TRDV1; D gene: TRDD3; J gene: TRDJ1; clone size: many; CDR3 protein: CALGELPGGRTDKLIF; CDR3 DNA: TGTGCTCTTGGGGAACTCCCTGGGGGACGGACCGATAAACTCATCTTT
V gene: TRDV1; D gene: TRDD2; J gene: TRDJ1; clone size: .; CDR3 protein: CALGELRGFLLQGGPTDKLIF; CDR3 DNA: TGTGCTCTTGGGGAACTCCGTGGATTCCTACTGCAAGGGGGCCCGACCGATAAACTCATCTTT
V gene: TRDV1; D gene: TRDD3; J gene: TRDJ1; clone size: many; CDR3 protein: CALGHWGIRDSKLIF; CDR3 DNA: TGTGCTCTTGGGCACTGGGGGATACGCGACTCTAAACTCATCTTT
V gene: TRDV1; D gene: TRDD2; J gene: TRDJ1; clone size: many; CDR3 protein: CALGERTSYRVGDKLIF; CDR3 DNA: TGTGCTCTTGGGGAACGGACTTCCTACCGAGTGGGCGATAAACTCATCTTT
V gene: TRDV1; D gene: TRDD3; J gene: TRDJ1; clone size: medium-sized; CDR3 protein: CALGVPFLSISYWGIRTDKLIF; CDR3 DNA: TGTGCTCTTGGGGTACCCTTCCTCTCGATCAGTTACTGGGGGATACGGACCGATAAACTCATCTTT
V gene: TRDV1; D gene: .; J gene: TRDJ1; clone size: .; CDR3 protein: CALGESRGLSHHLLWVGFYTDKLIF; CDR3 DNA: TGTGCTCTTGGGGAAAGTAGGGGATTGTCCCACCATTTACTGTGGGTAGGTTTCTACACCGATAAACTCATCTTT
V gene: TRDV1; D gene: .; J gene: TRDJ1; clone size: many; CDR3 protein: CALGATFLRVTDKLIF; CDR3 DNA: TGTGCTCTTGGGGCAACGTTCCTGCGCGTCACCGATAAACTCATCTTT
V gene: TRDV1; D gene: TRDD3; J gene: TRDJ1; clone size: many; CDR3 protein: CALGEFGTYWGIAQLIF; CDR3 DNA: TGTGCTCTTGGGGAATTTGGCACATACTGGGGGATAGCTCAACTCATCTTT
V gene: TRDV2; D gene: TRDD3; J gene: TRDJ1; clone size: many; CDR3 protein: CACDARTSGGPLTDKLIF; CDR3 DNA: TGTGCCTGTGACGCTCGGACCTCTGGGGGACCCCTAACCGATAAACTCATCTTT
V gene: TRDV1; D gene: .; J gene: TRDJ1; clone size: medium-sized; CDR3 protein: CALGEPRSPCGDTDKLIF; CDR3 DNA: TGTGCTCTTGGGGAGCCGAGATCTCCTTGCGGAGACACCGATAAACTCATCTTT
V gene: TRDV2; D gene: .; J gene: TRDJ1; clone size: medium-sized; CDR3 protein: CACDTGSSDKLIF; CDR3 DNA: TGTGCCTGTGACACGGGATCCTCCGATAAACTCATCTTT